These 32 T cell receptor beta chains were sequenced from one sample in a study of identical twins. TCRdb recomputed calls from the 5' RACE reads with MiXCR, one row per CDR3 protein. The sample has around 1.7 million distinct CDR3 sequences, less than 35% seen once. The source material was cord blood. Receptor source: a newborn girl in good health.

The chain carries TRBV4-2 and TRBJ1-6, with TRBD1 matching 9 bases. The CDR3 contains 18 residues. Per germline, CDR1 LGHNA and CDR2 YNFKEQ. V lost 1 base and J lost 3; bases outside the gene matches: 7. The CDR3 sequence is CASSQVGTGLDYNSPLHF. CDR3 nucleotide sequence: TGTGCCAGCAGCCAAGTTGGGACAGGGTTGGACTATAATTCACCCCTCCACTTT.

This clonotype turned up a few times. The chain joins TRBV20-1 to TRBJ2-7; the D is unclear. V was pared by 3 bases and J by 3 bases, with 12 bases between. This CDR3 is built from 13 residues. Germline lookup yields CDR1 DFQATT and CDR2 SNEGSKA (reference sequence). CDR3 nucleotides: TGCAGTGCTAGGGCTAGTACCGGCTACGAGCAGTACTTC. Amino acids: CSARASTGYEQYF.

V is TRBV3-1 and J is TRBJ2-4; 8 bases line up with TRBD1. Trimming cost V 3 bases and J 1 base; bases outside gene matches: 2. The CDR3 extends over 15 amino acids. Per the germline V gene, CDR1 is LGHDT and CDR2 is YNNKEL (reference sequence). The DNA for the CDR3 is TGTGCCAGCAGCCATTGGGACAGGGCCAAAAACATTCAGTACTTC. It codes for CASSHWDRAKNIQYF.

V and J are TRBV5-1 and TRBJ2-3, with D possibly matching TRBD2 (6 bases). With 0 bases removed from V and 4 bases from J, the gap between germline ends came to 18 bases. CDR1 and CDR2 from the germline V gene are SGHRS and YFSETQ. The CDR3 runs to 17 residues. The CDR3 reads CASSLAPSDVPADTQYF. CDR3 DNA sequence: TGCGCCAGCAGCTTGGCGCCTAGCGACGTCCCGGCAGATACGCAGTATTTT. The complete variable domain, with remaining parts taken from reference TRBV5-1 and TRBJ2-3, reads KAGVTQTPRYLIKTRGQQVTLSCSPISGHRSVSWYQQTPGQGLQFLFEYFSETQRNKGNFPGRFSGRQFSNSRSEMNVSTLELGDSALYLCASSLAPSDVPADTQYFGPGTRLTVL.

This chain joins TRBV25-1 and TRBJ2-5, with D possibly being TRBD1 (6 bases). CDR1 is MGHDK, CDR2 SYGVNS, per germline. The CDR3 contains 14 residues. V lost 2 bases to trimming and J lost 5 bases, with 12 bases between them. As DNA, the CDR3 is TGTGCCAGCAGTGAAAGGGCTCAGGGGGAGACCCAGTACTTC. It is translated as CASSERAQGETQYF.

The rearrangement joins TRBV3-1 to TRBJ2-1; D is uncertain. V shed 0 bases and J shed 15 bases, with 15 bases lying between them. The germline V gene has CDR1 LGHDT and CDR2 YNNKEL (reference sequence). The CDR3 length is 13 residues. The CDR3, as DNA: TGTGCCAGCAGCCAAGAAAGGCGGAGAGATCTGTTCTTC. Its translation: CASSQERRRDLFF.

The V and J genes are TRBV2 and TRBJ1-2, with D possibly matching TRBD1 (5 bases). The ends were cut back, 7 bases at V and 2 bases at J, with 14 bases in the middle. Germline CDR1 is SNHLY and CDR2 is FYNNEI. The CDR3 consists of 14 residues. CDR3 DNA sequence: TGTGCCAGCAATCTCCCAGGGCAAAACTATGGCTACACCTTC. Protein product: CASNLPGQNYGYTF.

The CDR3 reads CASSTNLVNTQYF. The CDR3 nucleotides are TGTGCCAGCAGCACTAACTTGGTAAATACGCAGTATTTT. The chain recombines TRBV28 with TRBJ2-3; D unresolved. Looked up from germline, CDR1 is MDHEN and CDR2 is SYDVKM. The CDR3 consists of 13 residues. V was cut by 6 bases and J by 7 bases, with 14 bases left in between. The full variable domain, completed using reference TRBV28 and TRBJ2-3, is DVKVTQSSRYLVKRTGEKVFLECVQDMDHENMFWYRQDPGLGLRLIYFSYDVKMKEKGDIPEGYSVSREKKERFSLILESASTNQTSMYLCASSTNLVNTQYFGPGTRLTVL.

In this sample, this clonotype turned up a few times. CDR3 residues: CASSPRDRGTYGYTF. For the CDR3, the DNA is TGTGCCAGCAGCCCGAGGGACAGGGGTACCTATGGCTACACCTTC. The genes are TRBV9 and TRBJ1-2, with 10 positions matching TRBD1. J lost 4 bases, V lost 4 bases, and 7 bases had no gene match. Germline CDR1 reads SGDLS; CDR2 reads YYNGEE. CDR3 size: 15 residues.

This chain joins TRBV7-6 and TRBJ1-1; TRBD1 aligns across 7 bases. The CDR3 has 17 residues. Germline V gene lookup returns CDR1 SGHVS and CDR2 FNYEAQ. The V and J ends lost 0 bases and 4 bases, in that order; junction bases with no gene match: 11. CDR3 bases: TGTGCCAGCAGCTTAGCGCGTGTAGGGGGCAGGAGCACTGAAGCTTTCTTT. Translating gives CASSLARVGGRSTEAFF.

This clonotype was seen only a few times. The rearrangement links TRBV11-2 to TRBJ2-5, with D unclear. Trimming took 2 bases from V and 1 from J, leaving 5 bases between them. This CDR3 comprises 13 residues. The germline gives CDR1 SGHAT, CDR2 FQNNGV. The DNA of the CDR3 is TGTGCCAGCAGCTTAAATTTCCAAGAGACCCAGTACTTC. This gives the protein CASSLNFQETQYF.

This clonotype has a handful of counts. In DNA, the CDR3 is TGCGCCAGCAGCTTCAGGACAGGGGTAGACGAGCAGTACTTC. It specifies CASSFRTGVDEQYF. The chain combines TRBV5-1 with TRBJ2-7; 9 nucleotides agree with TRBD1. From germline, CDR1 is SGHRS and CDR2 YFSETQ. The CDR3 consists of 14 residues. V lost 2 bases and J lost 5; bases outside the gene matches: 5.

This clonotype was seen ten or more times. The V and J genes are TRBV12-3 or TRBV12-4 and TRBJ2-1, with 13 bases matching TRBD2. The CDR3 has 16 amino acids. V was clipped by 4 bases and J by 5 bases; unmatched bases: 5. CDR3: CASSSGTSGKHNEQFF. The CDR3 DNA sequence: TGTGCCAGCAGTTCCGGGACTAGCGGGAAACACAATGAGCAGTTCTTC.

About this clonotype itself: The junction departs from germline at one end; a sequencing error may be responsible. The chain is built from TRBV15 and TRBJ1-2, with 9 positions matching TRBD1. The CDR3 is made up of 16 amino acids. Per the germline V gene, CDR1 is LNHNV and CDR2 is YYDKDF (reference sequence). The CDR3 DNA follows: TGTGCCACCAGCCGAGAGTTGGGACAGGGCTACTATGGCTACACCTTC. Translating it yields CATSRELGQGYYGYTF.

The J gene is TRBJ2-1, the V gene TRBV6-5, with 7 bases aligning to TRBD2. Germline V CDR1 and CDR2: MNHEY, SVGAGI. This CDR3 comprises 14 residues. The trim removed 5 bases at V and 2 bases at J, leaving 3 bases unmatched. The CDR3 here is CASSQTSPYNEQFF. The CDR3 nucleotides are TGTGCCAGCAGTCAGACTAGCCCCTACAATGAGCAGTTCTTC.

This clonotype was counted between two and nine times. The V and J genes are TRBV6-6 and TRBJ2-7, with TRBD1 matching over 11 bases. The length of the CDR3 is 15 residues. Per germline, CDR1 MNHNY and CDR2 SVGAGI (reference sequence). V gave up 6 bases and J gave up 6 bases; unmatched junction bases: 10. The CDR3 DNA reads as TGTGCCAGCAGGTACCTCGGACAGGGGGCGCGCGAGCAGTACTTC. This codes for CASRYLGQGAREQYF.

In its sample, this clonotype was seen a few times. This chain uses TRBV9 with TRBJ1-2; tentative D call: TRBD1 (5 bases). The V gene's germline CDR1 is SGDLS and CDR2 YYNGEE. Trimming shortened V by 3 bases and J by 0 bases, and 9 bases separated the two germline ends. The CDR3 spans 14 residues. CDR3 amino acids: CASSAGPSNYGYTF. Written as DNA, the CDR3 is TGTGCCAGCAGCGCGGGACCGTCTAACTATGGCTACACCTTC.

This clonotype was seen a handful of times. This rearrangement joins TRBV3-1 to TRBJ2-1, with 10 bases matching TRBD2. The junction had 7 bases not matched to a gene; V was cut back by 8 bases and J by 6 bases. This CDR3 spans 14 amino acids. Germline CDR1 and CDR2: LGHDT and YNNKEL (reference sequence). CDR3 DNA sequence: TGTGCCAGCGGTCGGCTAGCGGGAGTCAATGAGCAGTTCTTC. Translating it yields CASGRLAGVNEQFF.

The CDR3: CASSFGRGNPYPYEQYF. In DNA, the CDR3 is TGTGCCAGCAGCTTTGGTCGAGGGAACCCCTACCCCTACGAGCAGTACTTC. The rearrangement joins TRBV7-2 to TRBJ2-7; D might be TRBD2 (5 bases). The V gene's germline CDR1 is SGHTA and CDR2 FQGNSA. The CDR3 loop spans 17 amino acids. V gave up 3 bases and J gave up 2 bases, with 20 bases separating them.

This clonotype came up a few times. This chain uses TRBV7-8 with TRBJ2-5; 7 nucleotides match TRBD2. Germline-derived CDR1 and CDR2 are SGHVS and FQNEAQ. V was pared by 2 bases and J by 5 bases, with 8 bases of the junction left unmatched. The CDR3 totals 15 residues. CDR3 in DNA: TGTGCCAGCAGCTTACTAGCGGCTCAAAGGGAGACCCAGTACTTC. Its protein is CASSLLAAQRETQYF.

This rearrangement joins TRBV25-1 to TRBJ2-3, with 8 bases that match TRBD2. The trim removed 6 bases at V and 2 bases at J, leaving 10 bases unmatched. The CDR3 is made up of 16 amino acids. CDR1 MGHDK and CDR2 SYGVNS come from the germline V gene. CDR3 protein: CASSPGTSYDTDTQYF. CDR3 coding DNA: TGTGCCAGCAGCCCCGGGACTAGTTATGACACAGATACGCAGTATTTT.

This clonotype was counted between two and nine times. Here the CDR3 DNA reads TGCAGTGCTAGAGAGCAGGGGGACTATGGCTACACCTTC. It yields the protein CSAREQGDYGYTF. The chain employs TRBV20-1 and TRBJ1-2; 7 bases align to TRBD1. CDR1 and CDR2 from the germline V gene are DFQATT and SNEGSKA (reference sequence). This CDR3 is built from 13 residues. J lost 3 bases, V lost 0 bases, and 1 base had no gene match.

This clonotype was recorded a few times. J is TRBJ1-1 and V is TRBV12-3 or TRBV12-4, with a possible D match to TRBD1 (5 bases). This CDR3 region has 13 residues. V was cut by 4 bases and J by 4 bases, with 10 bases left in between. CDR3 sequence reads: CASSSGRLTEAFF. For the CDR3, the DNA is TGTGCCAGCAGTTCGGGACGACTCACTGAAGCTTTCTTT.

This rearrangement joins TRBV4-1 to TRBJ2-1; D may match TRBD1 or TRBD2 (6 bases each). V dropped 1 base and J dropped 5 bases, with 18 bases sitting between them. Germline V gives CDR1 MGHRA, CDR2 YSYEKL. The CDR3 has 17 residues. The CDR3 loop is CASSQVFRTRGHNEQFF. DNA of the CDR3: TGCGCCAGCAGCCAAGTCTTTAGGACACGGGGGCACAATGAGCAGTTCTTC.

The rearrangement links TRBV27 to TRBJ2-1, with 7 bases that match TRBD2. Germline V gives CDR1 MNHEY, CDR2 SMNVEV (reference sequence). The CDR3 is made up of 13 amino acids. V lost 4 bases to trimming and J lost 7 bases; unmatched junction nucleotides: 4. CDR3 coding DNA: TGTGCCAGCAGTTCAAGCGGGGCAAATGAGCAGTTCTTC. This encodes CASSSSGANEQFF.

The chain recombines TRBV10-3 with TRBJ2-7, with D perhaps matching TRBD1 or TRBD2 (6 bases each). The length of the CDR3 is 15 residues. Germline V lookup: CDR1 ENHRY, CDR2 SYGVKD. Trimming removed 6 bases at V and 7 bases at J, with 22 bases between. In DNA, the CDR3 is TGTGCCATCAGCCCCGGGGGCGGGGTATTCAATGAGCAGTACTTC. As protein: CAISPGGGVFNEQYF.

The chain links TRBV2 to TRBJ1-6; a weak D match, TRBD1 (6 bases). CDR1 and CDR2 (germline): SNHLY, FYNNEI. The CDR3 totals 14 residues. Trimming pared 6 bases from V and 7 bases from J, leaving 13 bases between. The CDR3 region has the DNA TGTGCCAGCAGGCCGGACAGTACCAATTCACCCCTCCACTTT. Amino acid sequence: CASRPDSTNSPLHF.

This clonotype was seen a handful of times. The rearrangement joins TRBV24-1 to TRBJ2-1; TRBD2 is a possible D gene (5 bases). There are 14 residues in the CDR3. In germline, CDR1 is KGHDR, CDR2 SFDVKD. V was clipped by 1 base and J by 5 bases, with 8 bases between them. In DNA, the CDR3 is TGTGCCACCAGTGATTTTGGGAGAAACAATGAGCAGTTCTTC. It translates to CATSDFGRNNEQFF.

The chain links TRBV28 to TRBJ2-5; 9 bases map to TRBD1. Per germline, CDR1 MDHEN and CDR2 SYDVKM. This CDR3 is 13 amino acids long. V trimming: 5 bases; J trimming: 12 bases; junction bases outside the gene matches: 10. CDR3 protein: CASSPGVGTGKYF. DNA of the CDR3: TGTGCCAGCAGTCCAGGCGTAGGGACAGGGAAGTACTTC.

A few counts support this clonotype. The rearrangement joins TRBV27 to TRBJ2-1, with 8 bases lining up with TRBD2. CDR1 MNHEY and CDR2 SMNVEV come from the germline V gene (reference sequence). The V segment lost 3 bases and the J segment 0 bases; nucleotides outside the gene matches: 22. The CDR3 sequence is 22 residues long. The CDR3 reads CASSFYRWRPYSGGVSYNEQFF. The CDR3 nucleotides read TGTGCCAGCAGTTTTTACAGATGGCGGCCTTATTCCGGGGGGGTCTCCTACAATGAGCAGTTCTTC.

This clonotype turned up a few times. This sequence joins TRBV6-2 or TRBV6-3 and TRBJ1-1; D ambiguous. The germline V gene encodes CDR1 MNHEY and CDR2 SVGEGT. Trimming took off 2 bases at V and 0 bases at J, with 7 bases between the two ends. This CDR3 has 14 residues. The CDR3 sequence is CASSYATMNTEAFF. Here the CDR3 DNA reads TGTGCCAGCAGTTACGCAACCATGAACACTGAAGCTTTCTTT.

The V gene is TRBV2, the J gene TRBJ1-1, with a tentative D call TRBD1 (5 bases). CDR3 length: 13 amino acids. Germline CDR1 and CDR2: SNHLY and FYNNEI. V was clipped by 7 bases and J by 1 base, with 10 bases between them. The CDR3 region has the DNA TGTGCCAGCACCGGGGACTCGAACACTGAAGCTTTCTTT. Translation gives CASTGDSNTEAFF.